The TCR beta chain described here comes from a study of human T cells and chemical hapten exposure. Study at large: During the roughly 24-week study period, patients had diphenylcyclopropenone applied to the scalp every week.

Study-level findings and limits: Because all patients had alopecia, their immune responses might differ from healthy ones. Patch test score rose with PT1 expanded TCRs, significant at 8, 16, 32, not 4.

One entry per CDR3 protein, called by TCRdb with MiXCR from the RACE reads. Among under 200,000 distinct CDR3 sequences, about 14% were seen once, and the ten largest hold 1.5% to 2%. This CDR3 spans 15 amino acids. Trimming stripped 5 bases from V and 0 bases from J, with 14 bases between. The germline CDR1 and CDR2 sequences are DFQATT and SNEGSKA (reference sequence). This clonotype was found a few times. The antigen remains undetermined. The time point is: patch test 1, 2 weeks after DPC sensitization. Treatment of the sample: therapeutic diphenylcyclopropenone sensitization with weekly scalp DPC. Extraction yielded total RNA from whole blood (unfractionated).

This rearrangement joins TRBV20-1 to TRBJ1-5; no definite D call. The source was whole blood, collected in connection with sensitization to the hapten diphenylcyclopropenone (DPC). The source is a woman in her twenties or thirties with alopecia areata. Some clones in this sample may be carry-over from other donors' samples. CDR3 sequence (DNA): TGCAGTGCTGCCCGGGCCGACTATAGCAATCAGCCCCAGCATTTT. It encodes CSAARADYSNQPQHF.